Listed below are T cell receptor beta chains from one sample, sequenced in a study of OX40 agonist ivuxolimab in advanced cancers. Produced via immunoSEQ multiplex PCR; TCRdb's table is partial and in-frame only. In the table there are 67,000 or so clones, roughly 88% of which are singletons. This specimen was CD4+ or CD8+ T cells sorted from blood, taken in a trial of the OX40 agonist ivuxolimab. These receptors came from an adult with an advanced solid tumor such as melanoma, head and neck, liver or kidney cancer. Both conserved end residues are part of each CDR3. A D gene is named only where the DNA matches it firmly. Clone size is stated in some rows and not others, as once, few, many or a class when expanded.

cdr3_nt cdr3_aa d_call cdr3_length j_call v_call clone_size
TGTGCCAGCAGCGTAGAAGGTGGAGCGGGGGGCCGGGAGACCCAGTACTTC CASSVEGGAGGRETQYF TRBD2 17 TRBJ2-5 TRBV9 few
TGTGCCAGCAGCGTGGGGGCGAATTCGGAAGAGACCCAGTACTTC CASSVGANSEETQYF - 15 TRBJ2-5 TRBV9 -
TGTGCCAGCAGTTTAGCCCGGCAAGGTCAGCCCCAGCATTTT CASSLARQGQPQHF - 14 TRBJ1-5 TRBV28 -
TGTGCCAGCAGTGAATGGGGGAACAATCAGCCCCAGCATTTT CASSEWGNNQPQHF - 14 TRBJ1-5 TRBV25-1 -
TGCGCCAGCAGCTTGGATCGCAGGGGAGCTAACACCGGGGAGCTGTTTTTT CASSLDRRGANTGELFF - 17 TRBJ2-2 TRBV5-1 few
TGTGCCAGCAGCTTAGCCCCAGGGGGTGGAAACACCATATATTTT CASSLAPGGGNTIYF TRBD1 15 TRBJ1-3 TRBV7-2 -
TGTGCCAGCAGTTACGGCGGGGCAGGGGGATTTGAGGCTTTCTTT CASSYGGAGGFEAFF TRBD1 15 TRBJ1-1 TRBV6-5 -
TGTGCCATCAGTGAGGGGTCTGAGCAGTTCTTC CAISEGSEQFF - 11 TRBJ2-1 TRBV10-3 -
TGCGCCAGCAGCTTGCGGTACAGGGATAACTATGGCTACACCTTC CASSLRYRDNYGYTF - 15 TRBJ1-2 TRBV5-1 -
TGTGCCAGCTCACCACCGGGACAGAACTCTGGAAACACCATATATTTT CASSPPGQNSGNTIYF TRBD1 16 TRBJ1-3 TRBV18 -
TGTGCCAGCAGAAGGCGGGAAGCTTTCTTT CASRRREAFF - 10 TRBJ1-1 TRBV28 -
TGTGCCAGCAGCTTAGTGGGGGGGTACTCTGGAAACACCATATATTTT CASSLVGGYSGNTIYF - 16 TRBJ1-3 TRBV7-2 -
TGTGCCAGCTCAACAGGGGGCTTTCGAGAAAAACTGTTTTTT CASSTGGFREKLFF TRBD1 14 TRBJ1-4 TRBV7-6 -
TGTGCCAGCAGAAGGGCAGAATCACCCCTCCACTTT CASRRAESPLHF - 12 TRBJ1-6 TRBV27 -
TGCGCCAGCAGCTTGGTAGCTAGCGGGGAGGCAGATACGCAGTATTTT CASSLVASGEADTQYF TRBD2 16 TRBJ2-3 TRBV5-1 once
TGTGCCAGCAGTTTCTATAGACAGGGAATTAACTATGGCTACACCTTC CASSFYRQGINYGYTF TRBD1 16 TRBJ1-2 TRBV6-6 -
TGTGCCAGCAGTAAACGGGGGGACTCACCCCTCCACTTT CASSKRGDSPLHF - 13 TRBJ1-6 TRBV6-6 -
TGTGCCAGCAGCTTTCGGCTCTCTGGGGCCAACGTCCTGACTTTC CASSFRLSGANVLTF - 15 TRBJ2-6 TRBV5-1 once
TGTGCCAGCAGTCAACGGGACGGACCTTCACCCCTCCACTTT CASSQRDGPSPLHF - 14 TRBJ1-6 TRBV6-5 -
TGTGCCAGCACGCTGACGGTGAACACCGGGGAGCTGTTTTTT CASTLTVNTGELFF - 14 TRBJ2-2 TRBV2 -
TGCGCCAGCAGCCGTCCCATAAGACAGGGTTTTGAAAAACTGTTTTTT CASSRPIRQGFEKLFF TRBD1 16 TRBJ1-4 TRBV4-1 -
TGCGCCAGCAGCCAAGATCGGCAGCCTTCTGGAGAGACCCAGTACTTC CASSQDRQPSGETQYF - 16 TRBJ2-5 TRBV4-1 -
TGTGCCAGCAGTTTAGGGACTAGCGGGGGGCTTCTTGATACGCAGTATTTT CASSLGTSGGLLDTQYF TRBD2 17 TRBJ2-3 TRBV28 -
TGTGCCAGCAGCCCTTCCCGCCAGACAGATACGCAGTATTTT CASSPSRQTDTQYF - 14 TRBJ2-3 TRBV5-5 -
TGTGCCAGCAGCTTAAGGCCTCGGCAGGGGAGGAAGGCTGAGCAGTTCTTC CASSLRPRQGRKAEQFF - 17 TRBJ2-1 TRBV7-9 -
TGTGCCAGTAGTATGGATGCGGGGGGGCGAGATACGCAGTATTTT CASSMDAGGRDTQYF TRBD2 15 TRBJ2-3 TRBV19 -
TGCGCCAGACCGGGAGGAGGGTCGAACACCGGGGAGCTGTTTTTT CARPGGGSNTGELFF TRBD2 15 TRBJ2-2 TRBV10-2 -
TGTGCCAGCCTCCCCCGGGGGGGGTACACCTTC CASLPRGGYTF - 11 TRBJ1-2 TRBV6-1 -
TGTGCCAGCAGCTTACAGGGGGCTTCACCCCTCCACTTT CASSLQGASPLHF TRBD1 13 TRBJ1-6 TRBV7-2 -
TGTGCCAGCAGTTTCGCTCCGGGTCTCGGAAGCCTCACAGATACGCAGTATTTT CASSFAPGLGSLTDTQYF - 18 TRBJ2-3 TRBV28 -
TGTGCCAGCAGCTTCCCCCTTCCGAGTACGCAGTATTTT CASSFPLPSTQYF - 13 TRBJ2-3 TRBV7-6 -
TGTGCCAGCAGTTTATCCCGTGGGATTCAATCTGGCTACACCTTC CASSLSRGIQSGYTF - 15 TRBJ1-2 TRBV27 -
TGTGCCAGCAGTGGACTCCGGGGGGTGATTCAGTACTTC CASSGLRGVIQYF TRBD2 13 TRBJ2-4 TRBV6-1 -
TGTGCCAGCAGCGTAGGGCCCGGGAGCGGGGGTACCACAGAGACCCAGTACTTC CASSVGPGSGGTTETQYF TRBD2 18 TRBJ2-5 TRBV9 -
TGTGCCACCCTAGGGGACAGTTTTGGAAACACCATATATTTT CATLGDSFGNTIYF TRBD1 14 TRBJ1-3 TRBV10-3 -
TGCGCCAGCAGCTCGGGACAGGGGGCGCAGGAGACCCAGTACTTC CASSSGQGAQETQYF TRBD1 15 TRBJ2-5 TRBV5-1 -
TGCGCCAGCTCCGGGGACAGGGAGACCAACACCTTC CASSGDRETNTF TRBD1 12 TRBJ1-2 TRBV5-1 -
TGTGCCACCAGCAGAGAATGGGGGCACTCTAATTCACCCCTCCACTTT CATSREWGHSNSPLHF - 16 TRBJ1-6 TRBV15 -
TGTGCCAGCAGCACCAGTCCGGGACAGGGTAATGGCTACACCTTC CASSTSPGQGNGYTF TRBD1 15 TRBJ1-2 TRBV9 -
TGTGCCAGCACCGATTTGGGACAGGGCGAGGAGACCCAGTACTTC CASTDLGQGEETQYF TRBD1 15 TRBJ2-5 TRBV6-6 -
TGTGCCAGCAGGAAAGGGGGAGGGGAAAAACTGTTTTTT CASRKGGGEKLFF - 13 TRBJ1-4 TRBV28 -
TGTGCCACTACAGGGCTGGCAGAGACCCAGTACTTC CATTGLAETQYF - 12 TRBJ2-5 TRBV28 -
TGTGCCAGCAGCCAGACTAGCGGGGGTTACAATGAGCAGTTCTTC CASSQTSGGYNEQFF TRBD2 15 TRBJ2-1 TRBV7-9 -
TGTGCCAGCAGCATTAGCGGGGGCTCTGACTACGAGCAGTACTTC CASSISGGSDYEQYF TRBD2 15 TRBJ2-7 TRBV7-2 -